A single T cell receptor beta chain is shown here with its context. The data were taken from a study of blood T cell repertoires in COVID-19. Only in-frame clones appear in the TCRdb table, and some are missing; sequencing was by immunoSEQ multiplex PCR. The sample contains 290,000 or so clones, approximately 93% of which appear only once. Sequenced: peripheral blood. This clonotype originated in a woman under 40 with COVID-19, enrolled during active disease.

CDR3 residues: CAISPITGGVAAGANVLTF. The CDR3 DNA sequence: TGTGCCATCAGTCCTATAACAGGGGGCGTAGCTGCTGGGGCCAACGTCCTGACTTTC. The chain links TRBV10-3 to TRBJ2-6, with 9 bases aligning to TRBD1. The J segment lost 2 bases and the V segment lost 5 bases, leaving 13 bases of the junction unmatched. Germline V gene sequence: CDR1 ENHRY, CDR2 SYGVKD. The CDR3 runs 19 residues.